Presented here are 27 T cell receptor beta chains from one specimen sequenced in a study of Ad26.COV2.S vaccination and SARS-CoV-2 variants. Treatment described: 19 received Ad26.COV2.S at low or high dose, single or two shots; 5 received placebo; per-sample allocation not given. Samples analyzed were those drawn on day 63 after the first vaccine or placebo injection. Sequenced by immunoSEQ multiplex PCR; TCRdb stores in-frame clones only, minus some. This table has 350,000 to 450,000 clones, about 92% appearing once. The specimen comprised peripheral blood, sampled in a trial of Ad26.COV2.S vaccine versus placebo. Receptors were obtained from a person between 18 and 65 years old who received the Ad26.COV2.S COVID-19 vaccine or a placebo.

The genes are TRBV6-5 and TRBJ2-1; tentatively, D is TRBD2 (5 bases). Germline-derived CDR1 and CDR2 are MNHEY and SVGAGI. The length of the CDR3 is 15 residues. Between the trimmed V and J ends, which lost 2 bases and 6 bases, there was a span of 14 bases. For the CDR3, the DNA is TGTGCCAGCAGTTACCGGGATAGAAACGGCAATGAGCAGTTCTTC. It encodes CASSYRDRNGNEQFF.

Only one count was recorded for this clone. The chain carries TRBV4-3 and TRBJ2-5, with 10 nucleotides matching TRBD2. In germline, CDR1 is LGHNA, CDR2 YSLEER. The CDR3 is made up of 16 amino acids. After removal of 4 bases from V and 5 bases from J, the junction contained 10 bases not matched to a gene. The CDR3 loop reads CASSPGHTSGAETQYF. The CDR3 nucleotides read TGCGCCAGCAGCCCGGGGCACACTAGCGGGGCCGAGACCCAGTACTTC.

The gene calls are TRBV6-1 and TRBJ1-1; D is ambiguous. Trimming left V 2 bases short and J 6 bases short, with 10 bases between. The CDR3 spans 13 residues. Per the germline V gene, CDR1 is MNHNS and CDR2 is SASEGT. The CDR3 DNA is TGTGCCAGCAGTGAAACCGGGGAAGCTGAAGCTTTCTTT. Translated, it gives CASSETGEAEAFF.

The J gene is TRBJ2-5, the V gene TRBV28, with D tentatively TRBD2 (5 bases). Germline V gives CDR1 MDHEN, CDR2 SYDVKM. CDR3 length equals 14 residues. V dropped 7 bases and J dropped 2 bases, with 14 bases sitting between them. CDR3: CASNTRDGQETQYF. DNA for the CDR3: TGTGCCAGCAATACTAGGGATGGGCAAGAGACCCAGTACTTC.

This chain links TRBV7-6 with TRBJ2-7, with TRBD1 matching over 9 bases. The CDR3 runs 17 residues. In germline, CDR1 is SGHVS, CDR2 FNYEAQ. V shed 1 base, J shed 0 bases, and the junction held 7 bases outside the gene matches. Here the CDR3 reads CASSLGDREATSYEQYF. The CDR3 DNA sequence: TGTGCCAGCAGCTTAGGGGACAGGGAGGCGACCTCCTACGAGCAGTACTTC.

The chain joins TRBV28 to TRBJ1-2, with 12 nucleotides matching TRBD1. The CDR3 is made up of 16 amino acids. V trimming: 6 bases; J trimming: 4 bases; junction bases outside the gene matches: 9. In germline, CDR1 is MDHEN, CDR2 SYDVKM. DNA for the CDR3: TGTGCCAGCAGCGGCTGGGGGACAGGGGGCTCCTATGGCTACACCTTC. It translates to CASSGWGTGGSYGYTF.

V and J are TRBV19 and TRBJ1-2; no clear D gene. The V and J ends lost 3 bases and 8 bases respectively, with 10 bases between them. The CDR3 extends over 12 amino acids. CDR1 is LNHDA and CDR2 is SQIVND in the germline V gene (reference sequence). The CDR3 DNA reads TGTGCCAGTAGTATTGGGGTAGAAGGCTACACCTTC. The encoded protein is CASSIGVEGYTF.

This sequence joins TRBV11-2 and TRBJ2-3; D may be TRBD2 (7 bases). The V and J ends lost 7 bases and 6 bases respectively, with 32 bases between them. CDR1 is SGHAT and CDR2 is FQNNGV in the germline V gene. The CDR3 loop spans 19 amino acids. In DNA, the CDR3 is TGTGCCAGCACCCCACCATGGCTACGTAGGGGGGGGGTCGACGATACGCAGTATTTT. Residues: CASTPPWLRRGGVDDTQYF.

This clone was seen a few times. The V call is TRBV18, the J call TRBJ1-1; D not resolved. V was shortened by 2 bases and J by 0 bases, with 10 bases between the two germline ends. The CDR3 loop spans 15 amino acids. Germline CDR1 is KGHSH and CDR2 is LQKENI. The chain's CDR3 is CASSPYGRLNTEAFF. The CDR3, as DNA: TGTGCCAGCTCACCATACGGACGGTTGAACACTGAAGCTTTCTTT.

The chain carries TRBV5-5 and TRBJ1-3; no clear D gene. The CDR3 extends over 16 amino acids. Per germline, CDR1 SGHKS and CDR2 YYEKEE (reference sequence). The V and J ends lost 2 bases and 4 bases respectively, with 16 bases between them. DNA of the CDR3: TGTGCCAGCAGCTTCGGCCCCCTCCCGGGGGGAAACACCATATATTTT. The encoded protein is CASSFGPLPGGNTIYF.

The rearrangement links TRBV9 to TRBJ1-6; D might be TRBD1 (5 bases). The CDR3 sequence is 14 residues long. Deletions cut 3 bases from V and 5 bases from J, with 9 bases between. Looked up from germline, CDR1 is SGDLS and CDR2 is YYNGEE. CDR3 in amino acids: CASSGGGDNSPLHF. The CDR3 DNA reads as TGTGCCAGCAGCGGGGGGGGAGATAATTCACCCCTCCACTTT.

CDR3 sequence (DNA): TGCGCCAGCAGCTTGGAATCGAGTCCGTACAATGAGCAGTTCTTC. Amino acid sequence: CASSLESSPYNEQFF. The chain has TRBV5-1 and TRBJ2-1; D unclear. The germline V and J ends were trimmed by 0 bases and 4 bases, with 11 bases remaining between them. There are 15 residues in the CDR3. CDR1 is SGHRS, CDR2 YFSETQ, per germline.

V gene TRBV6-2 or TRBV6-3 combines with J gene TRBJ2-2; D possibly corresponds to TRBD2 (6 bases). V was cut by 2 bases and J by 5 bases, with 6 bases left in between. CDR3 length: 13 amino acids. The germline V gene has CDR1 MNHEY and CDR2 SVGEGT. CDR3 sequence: CASSYRETGELFF. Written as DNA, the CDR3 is TGTGCCAGCAGTTACCGGGAGACCGGGGAGCTGTTTTTT.

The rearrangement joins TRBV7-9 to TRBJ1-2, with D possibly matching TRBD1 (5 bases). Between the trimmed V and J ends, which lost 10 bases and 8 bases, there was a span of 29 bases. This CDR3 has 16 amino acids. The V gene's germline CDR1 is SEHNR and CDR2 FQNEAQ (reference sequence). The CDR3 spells CATQASSGRAGGGYTF. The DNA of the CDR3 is TGTGCCACACAAGCTTCCTCCGGCAGGGCGGGTGGCGGCTACACCTTC.

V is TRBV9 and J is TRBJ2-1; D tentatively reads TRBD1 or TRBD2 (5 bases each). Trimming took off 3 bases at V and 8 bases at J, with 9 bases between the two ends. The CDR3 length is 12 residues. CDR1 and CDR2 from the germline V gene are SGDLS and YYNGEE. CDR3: CASSAQGDEQFF. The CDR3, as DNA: TGTGCCAGCAGCGCGCAGGGAGATGAGCAGTTCTTC.

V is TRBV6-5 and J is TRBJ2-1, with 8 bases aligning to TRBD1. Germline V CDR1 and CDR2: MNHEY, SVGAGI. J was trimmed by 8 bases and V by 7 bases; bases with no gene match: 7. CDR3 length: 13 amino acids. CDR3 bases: TGTGCCAGCAAAACAGGGGGAGACTATGAGCAGTTCTTC. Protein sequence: CASKTGGDYEQFF.

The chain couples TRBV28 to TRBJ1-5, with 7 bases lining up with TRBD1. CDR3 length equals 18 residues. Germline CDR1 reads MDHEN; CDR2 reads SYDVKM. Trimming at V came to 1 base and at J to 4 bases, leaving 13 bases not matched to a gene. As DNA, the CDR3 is TGTGCCAGCAGTTTATTGGGGACAGACAGACGGACAAATCAGCCCCAGCATTTT. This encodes CASSLLGTDRRTNQPQHF.

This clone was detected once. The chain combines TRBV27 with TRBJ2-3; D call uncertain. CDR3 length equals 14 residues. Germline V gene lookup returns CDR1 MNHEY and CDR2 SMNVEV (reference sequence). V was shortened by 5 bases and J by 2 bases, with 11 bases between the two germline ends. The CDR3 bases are TGTGCCAGCAGTGTCTTAGGCCACACAGATACGCAGTATTTT. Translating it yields CASSVLGHTDTQYF.

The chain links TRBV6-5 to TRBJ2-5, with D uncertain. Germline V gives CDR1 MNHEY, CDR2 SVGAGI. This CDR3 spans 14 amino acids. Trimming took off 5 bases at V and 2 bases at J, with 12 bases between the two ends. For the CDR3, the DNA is TGTGCCAGCAGTAACCTAGGGCCACAAGAGACCCAGTACTTC. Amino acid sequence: CASSNLGPQETQYF.

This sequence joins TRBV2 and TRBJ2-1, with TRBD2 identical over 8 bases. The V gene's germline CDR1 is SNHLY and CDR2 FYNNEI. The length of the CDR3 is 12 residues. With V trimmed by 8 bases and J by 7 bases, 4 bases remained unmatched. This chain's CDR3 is CASGLAGNEQFF. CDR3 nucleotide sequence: TGTGCCAGCGGGCTAGCGGGTAATGAGCAGTTCTTC.

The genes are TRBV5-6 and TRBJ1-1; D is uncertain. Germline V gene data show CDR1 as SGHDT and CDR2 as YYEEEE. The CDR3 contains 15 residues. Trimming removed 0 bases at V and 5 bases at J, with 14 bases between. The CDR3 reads CASSLDASWETEAFF. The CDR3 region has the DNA TGTGCCAGCAGCTTGGACGCCAGCTGGGAAACTGAAGCTTTCTTT.

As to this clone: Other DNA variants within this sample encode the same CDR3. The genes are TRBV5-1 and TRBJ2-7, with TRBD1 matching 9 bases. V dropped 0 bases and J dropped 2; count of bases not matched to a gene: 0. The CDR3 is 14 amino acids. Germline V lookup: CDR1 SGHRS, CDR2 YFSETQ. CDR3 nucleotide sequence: TGCGCCAGCAGCTTGGGACAGGGGGCCTACGAGCAGTACTTC. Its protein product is CASSLGQGAYEQYF. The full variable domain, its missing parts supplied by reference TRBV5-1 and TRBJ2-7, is KAGVTQTPRYLIKTRGQQVTLSCSPISGHRSVSWYQQTPGQGLQFLFEYFSETQRNKGNFPGRFSGRQFSNSRSEMNVSTLELGDSALYLCASSLGQGAYEQYFGPGTRLTVT.

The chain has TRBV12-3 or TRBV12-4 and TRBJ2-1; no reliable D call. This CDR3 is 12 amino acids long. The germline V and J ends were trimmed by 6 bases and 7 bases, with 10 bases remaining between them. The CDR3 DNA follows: TGTGCCAGCAGCTGGGTGGGGAATGAGCAGTTCTTC. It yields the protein CASSWVGNEQFF.

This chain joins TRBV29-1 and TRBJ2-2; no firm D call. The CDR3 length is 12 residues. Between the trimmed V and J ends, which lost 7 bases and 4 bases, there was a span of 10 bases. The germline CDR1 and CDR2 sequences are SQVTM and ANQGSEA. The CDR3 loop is CSAKGPTGELFF. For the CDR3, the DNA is TGCAGCGCCAAGGGTCCCACCGGGGAGCTGTTTTTT.

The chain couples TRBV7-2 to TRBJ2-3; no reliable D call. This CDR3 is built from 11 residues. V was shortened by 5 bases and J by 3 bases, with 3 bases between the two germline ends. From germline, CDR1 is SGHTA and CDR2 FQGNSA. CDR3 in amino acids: CASSPTDTQYF. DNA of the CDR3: TGTGCCAGCAGCCCGACAGATACGCAGTATTTT. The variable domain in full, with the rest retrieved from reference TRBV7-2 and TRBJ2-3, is GAGVSQSPSNKVTEKGKDVELRCDPISGHTALYWYRQSLGQGLEFLIYFQGNSAPDKSGLPSDRFSAERTGGSVSTLTIQRTQQEDSAVYLCASSPTDTQYFGPGTRLTVL.

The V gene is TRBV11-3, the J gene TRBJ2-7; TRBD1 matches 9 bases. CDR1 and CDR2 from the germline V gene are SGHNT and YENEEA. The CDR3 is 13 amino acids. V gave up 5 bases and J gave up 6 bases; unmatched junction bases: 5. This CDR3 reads CASSPGTGSEQYF. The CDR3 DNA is TGTGCCAGCAGCCCCGGGACAGGGAGCGAGCAGTACTTC.

CDR3: CASSLFQKNTEAFF. CDR3 nucleotides: TGTGCCAGCAGCTTGTTCCAGAAGAACACTGAAGCTTTCTTT. V is TRBV5-5 and J is TRBJ1-1; D ambiguous. V was shortened by 1 base and J by 1 base, with 8 bases between the two germline ends. CDR1 SGHKS and CDR2 YYEKEE come from the germline V gene (reference sequence). This CDR3 region has 14 residues.